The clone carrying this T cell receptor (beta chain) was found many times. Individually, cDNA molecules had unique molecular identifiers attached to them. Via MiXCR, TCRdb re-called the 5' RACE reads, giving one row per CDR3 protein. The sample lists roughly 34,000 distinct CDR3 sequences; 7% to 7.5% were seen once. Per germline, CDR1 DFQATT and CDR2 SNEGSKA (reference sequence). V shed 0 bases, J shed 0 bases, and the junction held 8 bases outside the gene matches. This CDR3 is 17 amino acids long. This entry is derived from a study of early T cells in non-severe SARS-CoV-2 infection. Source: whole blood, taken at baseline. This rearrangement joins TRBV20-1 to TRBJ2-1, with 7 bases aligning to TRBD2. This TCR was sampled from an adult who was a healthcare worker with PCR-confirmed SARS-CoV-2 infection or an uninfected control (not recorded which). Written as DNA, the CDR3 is TGCAGTGCTAGAGACCCCATTGGCGGGAGCTCCTACAATGAGCAGTTCTTC. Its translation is CSARDPIGGSSYNEQFF.